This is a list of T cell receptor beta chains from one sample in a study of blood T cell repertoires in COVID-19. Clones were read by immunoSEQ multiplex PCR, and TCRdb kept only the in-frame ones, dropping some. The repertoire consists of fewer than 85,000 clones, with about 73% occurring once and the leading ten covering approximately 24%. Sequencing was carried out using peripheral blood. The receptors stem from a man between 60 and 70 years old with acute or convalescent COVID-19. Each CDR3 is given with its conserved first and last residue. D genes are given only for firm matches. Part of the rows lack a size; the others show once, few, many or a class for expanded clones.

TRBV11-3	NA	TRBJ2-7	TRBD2	TGTGCCAGCAGCCCCACTAGCGGGAGCTACGAGCAGTACTTC	CASSPTSGSYEQYF
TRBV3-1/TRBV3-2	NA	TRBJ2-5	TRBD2	TGTGCCAGCAAACACCTAGCGGGGGGGGCGTGGGAGACCCAGTACTTC	CASKHLAGGAWETQYF
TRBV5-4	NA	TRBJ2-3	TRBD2	TGTGCCAGCTCCTTAAACCGGGGGGGGGCAGATACGCAGTATTTT	CASSLNRGGADTQYF
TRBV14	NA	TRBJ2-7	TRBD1	TGTGCCAGCAGCCCCCGGGACAGGGACTACGAGCAGTACTTC	CASSPRDRDYEQYF
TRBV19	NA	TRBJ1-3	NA	TGTGCCAGTAGAAACAGCGGTTCTGGAAACACCATATATTTT	CASRNSGSGNTIYF
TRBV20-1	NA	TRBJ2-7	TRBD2	TGCAGTGCTAGTCGACTAGCGGGAGGGTCCTACGAGCAGTACTTC	CSASRLAGGSYEQYF
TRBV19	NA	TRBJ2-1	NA	TGTGCCAGTAGTACACAGACAGGACGGGGGGATGAGCAGTTCTTC	CASSTQTGRGDEQFF
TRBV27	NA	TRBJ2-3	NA	TGTGCCAGCAGTTTCGGCGGGCTCACAGATACGCAGTATTTT	CASSFGGLTDTQYF
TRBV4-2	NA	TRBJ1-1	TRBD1	TGTGCCAGCAGCCACACCTTCGACAGGGACAACACTGAAGCTTTCTTT	CASSHTFDRDNTEAFF
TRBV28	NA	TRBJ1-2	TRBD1	TGTGCCAGCAGTTTCGGCGGGACAGGGTATGGCTACACCTTC	CASSFGGTGYGYTF
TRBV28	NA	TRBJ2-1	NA	TGTGCCAGCAGAACCGGACAGTGGCACGCCAATGAGCAGTTCTTC	CASRTGQWHANEQFF
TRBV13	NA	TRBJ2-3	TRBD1	TGTGCCAGCAGCACCGGGACAGGGGGGGGCACAGATACGCAGTATTTT	CASSTGTGGGTDTQYF
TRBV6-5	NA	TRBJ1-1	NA	TGTGCCAGCAGTCAGGGTATGGGGACTGAAGCTTTCTTT	CASSQGMGTEAFF
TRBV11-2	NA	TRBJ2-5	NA	TGTGCCAGCAGCTTAGTTCGGGGACTTGAAGAGACCCAGTACTTC	CASSLVRGLEETQYF
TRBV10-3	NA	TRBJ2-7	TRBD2	TGTGCCATCAGTGATAAATCTAGGGGACTAGCGGTCGTCGAGCAGTACTTC	CAISDKSRGLAVVEQYF
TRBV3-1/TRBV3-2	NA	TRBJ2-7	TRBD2	TGTGCCAGCAGCCCCGACCGACGGGGGGTCCCCTACGAGCAGTACTTC	CASSPDRRGVPYEQYF
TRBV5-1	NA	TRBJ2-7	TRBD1	TGCGCCAGCAGCTGGGCCGGACAGGGCGACGACGAGCAGTACTTC	CASSWAGQGDDEQYF
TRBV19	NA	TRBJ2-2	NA	TGTGCCAGTAGTATTACAAGGGGAACCGGGGAGCTGTTTTTT	CASSITRGTGELFF
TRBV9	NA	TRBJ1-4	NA	TGTGCCAGCAGCCCAATACAGGACGCAGAAAAACTGTTTTTT	CASSPIQDAEKLFF
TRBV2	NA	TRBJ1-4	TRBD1	TGTGCCAGCTCCCCAGACAGGGGCTTTAATCAGCAACTGTTTTTT	CASSPDRGFNQQLFF
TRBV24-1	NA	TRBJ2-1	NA	TGTGCCACCAGTGACCCCCAGCGAGGGGGAGATGAGCAGTTCTTC	CATSDPQRGGDEQFF
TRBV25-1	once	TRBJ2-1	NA	TGTGCCAGCAGTGCCTACCTGGGGGCCACCTACAATGAGCAGTTCTTC	CASSAYLGATYNEQFF
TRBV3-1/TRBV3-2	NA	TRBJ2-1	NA	TGTGCCAGCAGTCGACTAGTTGGCTCCTACAATGAGCAGTTCTTC	CASSRLVGSYNEQFF
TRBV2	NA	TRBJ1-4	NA	TGTGCCAGCAGTGACGACTTTCGTAATGAAAAACTGTTTTTT	CASSDDFRNEKLFF
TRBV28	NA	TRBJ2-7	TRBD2	TGTGCCAGCAGCCCCCCCCCGGGACTAGCGGGAGGGAGGCAGTACTTC	CASSPPPGLAGGRQYF
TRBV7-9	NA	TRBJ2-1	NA	TGTGCCAGCAGCTTTCTCTCTAGCACATTTTACAATGAGCAGTTCTTC	CASSFLSSTFYNEQFF
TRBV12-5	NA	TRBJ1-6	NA	TGTGCTAGTGGTTTGGGACAGTTAAATTCACCCCTCCACTTT	CASGLGQLNSPLHF
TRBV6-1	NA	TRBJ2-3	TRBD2	TGTGCCAGCAGTGGCGCTAGCGGGGGGAGGCCAGATACGCAGTATTTT	CASSGASGGRPDTQYF
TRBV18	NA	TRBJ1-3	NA	TGTGCCAGCTCACCCCTGGGGGGGACTTCTGGAAACACCATATATTTT	CASSPLGGTSGNTIYF
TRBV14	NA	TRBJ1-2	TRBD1	TGTGCCAGCAGCCGTAACAGGGGGCAAGGCTACACCTTC	CASSRNRGQGYTF
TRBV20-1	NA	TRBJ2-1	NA	TGCAGTGCTAGTCCGGAGTACAATGAGCAGTTCTTC	CSASPEYNEQFF
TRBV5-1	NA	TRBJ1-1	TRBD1	TGCGCCAGCAGCCTTCAGGGGGTAGCTTTCTTT	CASSLQGVAFF
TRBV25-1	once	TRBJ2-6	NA	TGTGCCAGCCTCTCTGGGGCCAACGTCCTGACTTTC	CASLSGANVLTF
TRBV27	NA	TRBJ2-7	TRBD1	TGTGCCAGCAGGTCCGGGACAGGGGTACAGTACTTC	CASRSGTGVQYF
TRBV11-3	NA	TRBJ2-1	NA	TGTGCCAGCAGCTTATCGCGCGGGGACTTTTTGGATGAGCAGTTCTTC	CASSLSRGDFLDEQFF
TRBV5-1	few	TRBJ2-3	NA	TGCGCCAGCGGATCCGGGCGGACTAGCACAGATACGCAGTATTTT	CASGSGRTSTDTQYF
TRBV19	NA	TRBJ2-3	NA	TGTGCCAGTAGTATAGACCCTGGCACAGATACGCAGTATTTT	CASSIDPGTDTQYF
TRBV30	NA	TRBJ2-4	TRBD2	TGTGCCTGGGCTTTAGCGGGAACGAAAAACATTCAGTACTTC	CAWALAGTKNIQYF
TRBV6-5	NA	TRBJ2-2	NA	TGTGCCAGCAGAATTGGAGTCGGGGAGCTGTTTTTT	CASRIGVGELFF
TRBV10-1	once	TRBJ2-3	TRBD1	TGCGCCAGCAGTCCGACAGGGGATAAGGATACGCAGTATTTT	CASSPTGDKDTQYF
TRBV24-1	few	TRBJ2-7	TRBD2	TGTGCCACCAGTTCAGGACTAGCGGGAGGGGACGAGCAGTACTTC	CATSSGLAGGDEQYF
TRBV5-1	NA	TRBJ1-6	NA	TGCGCCAGCAGCTTGGCCGAGTCACCCCTCCACTTT	CASSLAESPLHF
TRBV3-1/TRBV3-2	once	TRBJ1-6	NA	TGTGCCAGCAGCCAGTTCGGACAGCTTAATTCACCCCTCCACTTT	CASSQFGQLNSPLHF
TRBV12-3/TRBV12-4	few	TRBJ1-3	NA	TGTGCCAGCAGCCCCCGTTCTGGAAACACCATATATTTT	CASSPRSGNTIYF
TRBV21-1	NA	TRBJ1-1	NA	TGTGCCAGCAGCAAAGGGAGGGCACACACTGAAGCTTTCTTT	CASSKGRAHTEAFF
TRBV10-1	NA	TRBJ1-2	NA	TGCGCCAGCAGTGAGTCGAAAGCCCTAGGCTACACCTTC	CASSESKALGYTF
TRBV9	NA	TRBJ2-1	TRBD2	TGTGCCAGCAGCGTAGGCGGACTAGCGGGGAGCAGCTCCTACAATGAGCAGTTCTTC	CASSVGGLAGSSSYNEQFF
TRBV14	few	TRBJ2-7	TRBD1	TGTGCCAGCAGCCAAGTGGGACAGGGGGGATCCTACGAGCAGTACTTC	CASSQVGQGGSYEQYF
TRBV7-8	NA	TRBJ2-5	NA	TGTGCCAGCAGCTCCGGACAGTTCTACCAAGAGACCCAGTACTTC	CASSSGQFYQETQYF
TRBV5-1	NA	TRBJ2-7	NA	TGCGCCAGCAGCTTGGATGGGTCAGGGTTTGAGCAGTACTTC	CASSLDGSGFEQYF
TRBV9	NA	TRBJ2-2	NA	TGTGCCAGCAGCGTCCTCTGGGGGCAAGGCGGGGAGCTGTTTTTT	CASSVLWGQGGELFF
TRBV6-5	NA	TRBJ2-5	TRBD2	TGTGCCAGCAGTTACTGGGGTAGCGGGGGGGATGAGACCCAGTACTTC	CASSYWGSGGDETQYF
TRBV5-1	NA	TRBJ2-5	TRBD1	TGCGCCAGCAGCTGGTTACCGGGACAGGGACAAGAGACCCAGTACTTC	CASSWLPGQGQETQYF
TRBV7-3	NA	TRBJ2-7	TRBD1	TGTGCCAGCAGCTTTGACCGGGACAGTTCCTACGAGCAGTACTTC	CASSFDRDSSYEQYF